What follows describes a single T cell receptor beta chain. Its antigen is undetermined. Preparation of the TCRbeta library was carried out with unique molecular identifiers. Each CDR3 protein gets one entry after TCRdb re-called the PCR reads with MiXCR. The sample includes 90,000 to 100,000 distinct CDR3 sequences, more than 20% of them seen just once. Germline V gene lookup returns CDR1 MNHNS and CDR2 SASEGT. The V and J ends lost 6 bases and 5 bases, in that order; junction bases with no gene match: 10. CDR3 length equals 14 residues. The data are from a study of T-cell reconstitution after alpha-beta-depleted transplantation in children. General study results and limits: A year had passed since transplant, and T-cell counts and diversity by then came mostly from newly produced T cells. Several hundred expanded graft clones reportedly gave rise to the alpha-beta T cells present about two months after transplant.

The source is a boy between 2 and 10 years old with acute lymphoblastic leukemia, due to receive a stem cell transplant. The J gene is TRBJ2-7, the V gene TRBV6-1; 7 nucleotides match TRBD1. Here the sequenced sample was PBMCs, taken before TCRalphabeta/CD19-depleted stem cell transplant. The CDR3 reads CASRVAGGSDEQYF. CDR3 nucleotides: TGTGCCAGCAGAGTGGCAGGGGGATCGGACGAGCAGTACTTC.